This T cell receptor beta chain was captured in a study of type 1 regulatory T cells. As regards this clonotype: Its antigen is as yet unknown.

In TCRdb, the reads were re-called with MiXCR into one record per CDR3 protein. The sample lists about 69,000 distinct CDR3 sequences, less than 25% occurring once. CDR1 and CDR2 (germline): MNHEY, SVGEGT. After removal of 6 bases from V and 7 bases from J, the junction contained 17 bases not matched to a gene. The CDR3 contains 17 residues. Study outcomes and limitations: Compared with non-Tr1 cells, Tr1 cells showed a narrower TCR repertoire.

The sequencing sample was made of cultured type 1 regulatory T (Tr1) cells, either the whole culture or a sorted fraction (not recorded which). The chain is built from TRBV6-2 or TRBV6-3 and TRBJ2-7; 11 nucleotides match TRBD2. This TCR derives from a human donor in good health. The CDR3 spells CASSYGLAGERPREQYF. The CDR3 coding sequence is TGTGCCAGCAGCTACGGACTAGCGGGTGAGAGGCCCCGGGAGCAGTACTTC.